Below are 25 T cell receptor beta chains sequenced from a single sample in a study of T cell repertoires in cytomegalovirus infection. These receptors have no identified antigens. TCRdb itself ran the reads through MiXCR, one entry per CDR3 protein. The data show 900,000 to 950,000 distinct CDR3 sequences, roughly 30% seen once. The sequencing used cultured CD8+ T cells from PBMCs, collected from culture after CMV antigen stimulation. These TCRs come from a human donor in good health (CMV status not recorded). Some clones in this sample may be carry-over from other donors' samples.

The V gene is TRBV29-1, the J gene TRBJ2-3, with no clear D. This CDR3 is 15 amino acids long. Germline CDR1 is SQVTM and CDR2 is ANQGSEA. V was shortened by 3 bases and J by 4 bases, with 17 bases between the two germline ends. CDR3 region: CSVDGVGPTADTQYF. CDR3 coding DNA: TGCAGCGTTGATGGTGTAGGGCCAACCGCAGATACGCAGTATTTT.

This chain uses TRBV2 with TRBJ2-7; TRBD2 matches 7 bases. The length of the CDR3 is 13 residues. The germline CDR1 and CDR2 sequences are SNHLY and FYNNEI. Trimming at V came to 5 bases and at J to 7 bases, leaving 8 bases not matched to a gene. CDR3 bases: TGTGCCAGCAGTTCACTACTCGGGGGGGAGCAGTACGTC. This gives the protein CASSSLLGGEQYV.

V gene TRBV7-9 combines with J gene TRBJ1-1, with TRBD1 identical over 7 bases. The CDR3 loop spans 15 amino acids. Germline CDR1 SEHNR, CDR2 FQNEAQ (reference sequence). V shed 4 bases and J 5 bases; nucleotides not matched to a gene: 10. CDR3: CASSSRGGEGTEAFF. For the CDR3, the DNA is TGTGCCAGCAGCTCTCGAGGGGGCGAGGGGACTGAAGCTTTCTTT.

The rearrangement uses TRBV2 and TRBJ1-1; the D is unclear. Looked up from germline, CDR1 is SNHLY and CDR2 is FYNNEI. The CDR3 has 15 amino acids. Trimming removed 9 bases at V and 2 bases at J, with 19 bases between. CDR3 region: CARASDTPENTEAFF. CDR3 nucleotides: TGTGCCAGGGCGAGTGACACGCCAGAAAACACTGAAGCTTTCTTT.

This clonotype was recorded a few times. The chain has TRBV7-9 and TRBJ2-3; D may match TRBD1 or TRBD2 (5 bases each). Trimming took off 1 base at V and 6 bases at J, with 14 bases between the two ends. CDR1 and CDR2 from the germline V gene are SEHNR and FQNEAQ (reference sequence). CDR3 length equals 15 residues. The CDR3 sequence: CASSLEILWGDTQYF. The CDR3 DNA sequence: TGTGCCAGCAGCTTAGAGATCTTATGGGGGGATACGCAGTATTTT.

In nucleotides, the CDR3 is TGTGCCAGTAGTATGTACTACAATGAGCAGTTCTTC. Amino acids: CASSMYYNEQFF. This chain connects TRBV19 to TRBJ2-1; D not resolved. This CDR3 has 12 residues. V was cut by 3 bases and J by 3 bases, with 3 bases left in between. Germline V gene data show CDR1 as LNHDA and CDR2 as SQIVND (reference sequence).

This clonotype was seen many times. A junction end diverges from the germline sequence, so it may reflect a read error. The chain is built from TRBV6-5 and TRBJ2-1; 11 nucleotides agree with TRBD2. The CDR3 has 15 amino acids. Per the germline V gene, CDR1 is MNHEY and CDR2 is SVGAGI. CDR3 region: CASSYSSGGYNEQFF. CDR3 bases: TGTGCCAGCAGCTACTCTAGCGGGGGGTACAATGAGCAGTTCTTC.

This chain uses TRBV20-1 with TRBJ1-2; D is uncertain. CDR3 length equals 16 residues. V lost 4 bases, J lost 0 bases, and 18 bases lay in between. The V gene's germline CDR1 is DFQATT and CDR2 SNEGSKA (reference sequence). The CDR3 DNA reads as TGCAGTGCTATAACGATTTCGGCAGGCGCTAACTATGGCTACACCTTC. Protein product: CSAITISAGANYGYTF.

This clonotype was seen a few times. The rearrangement joins TRBV4-3 to TRBJ1-1; tentatively, D is TRBD1 (5 bases). Germline loops: CDR1 LGHNA, CDR2 YSLEER. Trimming left V 4 bases short and J 6 bases short, with 15 bases between. CDR3 length: 14 residues. CDR3: CASSPGGSRAEAFF. CDR3 DNA sequence: TGCGCCAGCAGCCCCGGGGGGTCGCGGGCTGAAGCTTTCTTT.

As concerns this clonotype: One end of the junction fails to match germline, which may point to a read error. Here the CDR3 reads CVSSTREVRYQETQYF. The CDR3, as DNA: TGCGTCAGCAGTACGCGGGAGGTGAGGTACCAAGAGACCCAGTACTTC. V gene TRBV10-2 combines with J gene TRBJ2-5, with 8 nucleotides matching TRBD2. Per germline, CDR1 WSHSY and CDR2 SAAADI. The CDR3 extends over 16 amino acids.

The chain joins TRBV6-6 to TRBJ2-7; tentative D call: TRBD2 (6 bases). Germline V gene lookup returns CDR1 MNHNY and CDR2 SVGAGI (reference sequence). The CDR3 totals 16 residues. The germline V and J ends were trimmed by 5 bases and 1 base, with 18 bases remaining between them. In nucleotides, the CDR3 is TGTGCCAGCAGTCCGGGACTCGCGGGGATATCCTACGAGCAGTACGTC. It codes for CASSPGLAGISYEQYV.

V gene TRBV5-1 combines with J gene TRBJ1-1; 10 bases are shared with TRBD1. CDR3 length: 14 residues. Germline CDR1 is SGHRS and CDR2 is YFSETQ. The V segment lost 3 bases and the J segment 3 bases; nucleotides outside the gene matches: 2. CDR3 region: CASSWGTGDTEAFF. CDR3 sequence (DNA): TGCGCCAGCAGCTGGGGGACAGGGGACACTGAAGCTTTCTTT.

This chain connects TRBV5-6 to TRBJ2-3; D is unresolved. Deletions cut 10 bases from V and 2 bases from J, with 14 bases between. Germline V gene lookup returns CDR1 SGHDT and CDR2 YYEEEE. The CDR3 has 13 residues. CDR3 sequence: CAPVASHTDTQYF. The CDR3 nucleotides read TGTGCCCCGGTGGCTTCCCACACAGATACGCAGTATTTT.

The chain is built from TRBV12-3 or TRBV12-4 and TRBJ2-3, with 7 bases lining up with TRBD2. V was pared by 1 base and J by 7 bases, with 8 bases of the junction left unmatched. This CDR3 is built from 15 residues. The CDR3 DNA reads as TGTGCCAGCAGTTTAGAGCGGGGACCTACTTATACGCAGTATTTT. Amino acid sequence: CASSLERGPTYTQYF.

The chain uses TRBV28 and TRBJ2-1; 10 nucleotides align to TRBD2. Per the germline V gene, CDR1 is MDHEN and CDR2 is SYDVKM. Trimming took 2 bases from V and 2 from J; bases not matched to a gene: 3. The CDR3 has 16 residues. CDR3 sequence: CASSLESGGAYNEQFF. The DNA of the CDR3 is TGTGCCAGCAGTTTAGAGAGCGGGGGGGCCTACAATGAGCAGTTCTTC.

The sample holds many counts of this clonotype. V and J are TRBV7-6 and TRBJ1-5, with 11 bases fitting TRBD1. The CDR3 loop spans 15 amino acids. CDR1 SGHVS and CDR2 FNYEAQ come from the germline V gene. V lost 5 bases and J lost 4; bases outside the gene matches: 4. In nucleotides, the CDR3 is TGTGCCAGCAGCGTTGGACAGGGGGCTAATCAGCCCCAGCATTTT. It is translated as CASSVGQGANQPQHF.

The gene calls are TRBV5-6 and TRBJ2-2, with 7 bases identical to TRBD2. Per germline, CDR1 SGHDT and CDR2 YYEEEE. The CDR3 loop spans 15 amino acids. The V gene end was trimmed by 4 bases and the J gene end by 6 bases; junction bases not matched to a gene: 9. CDR3 loop: CASSPTTSWSGELFF. The CDR3 nucleotides read TGTGCCAGCAGCCCAACGACTAGCTGGTCCGGGGAGCTGTTTTTT.

This clonotype was seen a handful of times. J is TRBJ2-7 and V is TRBV11-3; D might be TRBD1 or TRBD2, each matching 6 bases. CDR1 SGHNT and CDR2 YENEEA come from the germline V gene. The CDR3 consists of 13 residues. V was trimmed by 6 bases and J by 2 bases, leaving 11 bases between them. This chain's CDR3 is CASRGGPAYEQYV. As DNA, the CDR3 is TGTGCCAGCAGAGGGGGGCCAGCCTACGAGCAGTACGTC.

The chain recombines TRBV11-3 with TRBJ1-3; possibly TRBD1 for D (6 bases). The CDR3 is made up of 17 amino acids. The germline CDR1 and CDR2 sequences are SGHNT and YENEEA. Trimming took 4 bases from V and 3 from J, leaving 19 bases between them. CDR3 in amino acids: CASSSRQDVNSGNTIYF. CDR3 in DNA: TGTGCCAGCAGCTCCAGACAGGATGTCAATAGTGGAAACACCATATATTTT.

V and J are TRBV9 and TRBJ2-7; D not resolved. Deletions cut 3 bases from V and 2 bases from J, with 12 bases between. CDR3 length: 14 amino acids. The germline CDR1 and CDR2 sequences are SGDLS and YYNGEE. CDR3 sequence: CASSAGRKPYEQYF. The CDR3 DNA follows: TGTGCCAGCAGCGCCGGAAGAAAGCCCTACGAGCAGTACTTC.

To note about this clonotype: The CDR3 end shows no conserved phenylalanine or tryptophan, and so a read error is likely. The V call is TRBV12-3 or TRBV12-4, the J call TRBJ1-5; D possibly corresponds to TRBD1 (5 bases). V was clipped by 3 bases and J by 4 bases, with 7 bases between them. The CDR3 is 13 residues long. The CDR3 nucleotides read TGTGCCAGCAGTTTTGGGGGGAATCAGCCCCAGCATCTT. Translated: CASSFGGNQPQHL.

In this sample, this clonotype turned up a few times. The chain combines TRBV27 with TRBJ2-6; weak D call: TRBD2 (6 bases). This CDR3 is 18 amino acids long. The ends were cut back, 1 base at V and 0 bases at J, with 13 bases in the middle. Germline loops: CDR1 MNHEY, CDR2 SMNVEV (reference sequence). Here the CDR3 reads CASSLYAGISSGANVLTF. The DNA for the CDR3 is TGTGCCAGCAGTTTATATGCGGGGATTAGCTCTGGGGCCAACGTCCTGACTTTC.

The chain couples TRBV11-2 to TRBJ1-1; no clear D gene. The germline CDR1 and CDR2 sequences are SGHAT and FQNNGV. The CDR3 has 15 residues. V was shortened by 4 bases and J by 0 bases, with 12 bases between the two germline ends. The CDR3 loop reads CASSSGWALNTEAFF. The CDR3 DNA reads TGTGCCAGCAGCTCCGGATGGGCCCTGAACACTGAAGCTTTCTTT.

This clonotype was seen only once. The chain joins TRBV27 to TRBJ1-2; D remains unclear. Germline V gene lookup returns CDR1 MNHEY and CDR2 SMNVEV (reference sequence). The length of the CDR3 is 17 residues. Trimming left V 0 bases short and J 2 bases short, with 16 bases between. CDR3 coding DNA: TGTGCCAGCAGTTTATCCCTAGTCCGGTCGCTAAACTATGGCTACACCTTC. Its protein product is CASSLSLVRSLNYGYTF.

Only a few counts were recorded for this clonotype. The chain has TRBV6-5 and TRBJ1-5; D uncertain. Trimming removed 0 bases from V and 0 bases from J, with 9 bases in between. Germline V gene data show CDR1 as MNHEY and CDR2 as SVGAGI. This CDR3 spans 16 amino acids. Here the CDR3 reads CASSYSVPISNQPQHF. The CDR3 nucleotides are TGTGCCAGCAGTTACTCTGTGCCGATTAGCAATCAGCCCCAGCATTTT.